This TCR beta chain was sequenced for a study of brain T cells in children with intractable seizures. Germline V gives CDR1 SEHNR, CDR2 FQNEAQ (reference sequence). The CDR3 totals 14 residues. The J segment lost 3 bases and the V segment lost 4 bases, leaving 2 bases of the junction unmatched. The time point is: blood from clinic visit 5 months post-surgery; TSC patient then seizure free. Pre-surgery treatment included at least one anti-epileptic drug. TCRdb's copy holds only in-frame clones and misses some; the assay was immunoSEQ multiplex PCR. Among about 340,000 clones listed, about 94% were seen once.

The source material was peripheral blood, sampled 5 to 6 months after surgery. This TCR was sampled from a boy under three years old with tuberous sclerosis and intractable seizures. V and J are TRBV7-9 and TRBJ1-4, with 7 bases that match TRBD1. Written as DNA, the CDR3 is TGTGCCAGCAGCTACACAGGGGCTAATGAAAAACTGTTTTTT. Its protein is CASSYTGANEKLFF.